This is a list of T cell receptor beta chains from one sample in a study of T cells in Graves' hyperthyroidism and ophthalmopathy. From the multiplex PCR reads, TCRdb called clonotypes with MiXCR, one entry per CDR3 protein. Among about 59,000 distinct CDR3 sequences listed, approximately 53% were seen once. Material: blood. Every receptor here comes from a woman aged 60-70 years with Graves' ophthalmopathy. Both conserved end residues are part of each CDR3. Each record gives: D gene, clone size, V gene, J gene, CDR3 DNA, CDR3 protein. The D gene is left open where the match is weak. A clone size is listed for some rows: how often the clone was seen (once, few, many), or a class if it is expanded.

D: TRBD1
size: -
V: TRBV15
J: TRBJ2-1
DNA: TGTGCCACCAGCAGAGCCGGGACAGGGAGTTTCAATGAGCAGTTCTTC
CDR3: CATSRAGTGSFNEQFF

D: -
size: once
V: TRBV7-9
J: TRBJ1-4
DNA: TGTGCCAGCAGCGGAAGTGGGGCGGAAAAACTGTTTTTT
CDR3: CASSGSGAEKLFF

D: TRBD1
size: many
V: TRBV10-3
J: TRBJ2-1
DNA: TGTGCCATCGCCCCGGGAACAGGGGACTACAATGAGCAGTTCTTC
CDR3: CAIAPGTGDYNEQFF

D: TRBD2
size: many
V: TRBV19
J: TRBJ2-5
DNA: TGTGCCGACCTAGCGGGGGGGCCTGTCGCAGAGACCCAGTACTTC
CDR3: CADLAGGPVAETQYF

D: -
size: -
V: TRBV5-1
J: TRBJ1-1
DNA: TGCGCCAGCAGCGACCTCACTAGCGGGGGGGCGACCGGGGAAGGAGGAAACACTGAAGCTTTCTTT
CDR3: CASSDLTSGGATGEGGNTEAFF

D: -
size: many
V: TRBV5-6
J: TRBJ1-2
DNA: TGTGCCAGCAGCTTGGCGTCAGGCCGCTACACCTTC
CDR3: CASSLASGRYTF

D: TRBD1
size: -
V: TRBV20-1
J: TRBJ1-2
DNA: TGCAGTGCTATCCGACAGGGACGGGACTATGGCTACACCTTC
CDR3: CSAIRQGRDYGYTF

D: TRBD1
size: -
V: TRBV5-1
J: TRBJ1-2
DNA: TGCGCCAGCAGCTTGGAAAGGGGGCAGGGTGGCTACACCTTC
CDR3: CASSLERGQGGYTF

D: -
size: many
V: TRBV28
J: TRBJ2-7
DNA: TGTGCCAGCAGTTTTCTACAAAACTCCTACGAGCAGTACTTC
CDR3: CASSFLQNSYEQYF

D: TRBD2
size: many
V: TRBV9
J: TRBJ2-7
DNA: TGTGCCAGCAGCCTAGGGACTAGCGGGAGCCACGAGCAGTACTTC
CDR3: CASSLGTSGSHEQYF

D: -
size: few
V: TRBV5-4
J: TRBJ2-5
DNA: TGTGCCAGCAGCTTGGCATCATTGGAGACCCAGTACTTC
CDR3: CASSLASLETQYF

D: TRBD1
size: -
V: TRBV5-6
J: TRBJ1-6
DNA: TGTGCCAGCAGAACCGGGACAGGGACGCGTAATTCACCCCTCCACTTT
CDR3: CASRTGTGTRNSPLHF

D: -
size: -
V: TRBV7-9
J: TRBJ1-3
DNA: TGTGCCAGCAGCCAAGACACAGGCTTTGGAAACACCATATATTTT
CDR3: CASSQDTGFGNTIYF

D: -
size: -
V: TRBV11-3
J: TRBJ2-3
DNA: TGTGCCAGCAGCGACGAACAGGGAAACATTCAGTATTTT
CDR3: CASSDEQGNIQYF

D: -
size: few
V: TRBV7-8
J: TRBJ2-3
DNA: TGTGCCAGCATCCCAACAATGGGGGGCGCAGATACGCAGTATTTT
CDR3: CASIPTMGGADTQYF

D: TRBD1
size: -
V: TRBV5-1
J: TRBJ1-2
DNA: TGCGCCAGCAGCTTGGCTGGGACAGGGGGAGGCTACACCTTC
CDR3: CASSLAGTGGGYTF

D: TRBD2
size: -
V: TRBV18
J: TRBJ2-5
DNA: TGTGCCAGCTCACCACCTAGCGGGGGAAAAGAGACCCAGTACTTC
CDR3: CASSPPSGGKETQYF

D: TRBD2
size: many
V: TRBV11-2
J: TRBJ2-5
DNA: TGTGCCAGCAGCTTGGGATACGGACTAGCGGGAGAGAGCCAAGAGACCCAGTACTTC
CDR3: CASSLGYGLAGESQETQYF

D: -
size: many
V: TRBV6-5
J: TRBJ2-1
DNA: TGTGCCAGCACCTTGTACAGGGGGGGGAATGAGCAGTTCTTC
CDR3: CASTLYRGGNEQFF

D: TRBD1
size: -
V: TRBV2
J: TRBJ1-6
DNA: TGTGCCAGCTACTCCTCGCGGCAGGGGGCAAATCAGCCCCTCCACTTT
CDR3: CASYSSRQGANQPLHF

D: -
size: -
V: TRBV4-3
J: TRBJ1-4
DNA: TGCGCCAGCAGCCAAGAGGTTGGGCCTAATGAAAAACTGTTTTTT
CDR3: CASSQEVGPNEKLFF

D: -
size: -
V: TRBV7-3
J: TRBJ2-1
DNA: TGTGCCAGCAGCCCCAGGACAGCCGACGTGCAGTTCTTC
CDR3: CASSPRTADVQFF

D: -
size: many
V: TRBV6-6
J: TRBJ2-2
DNA: TGTGCCAGCAGTTACACCATTCGGGAGACTGGGGAGCTGTTTTTT
CDR3: CASSYTIRETGELFF

D: TRBD2
size: -
V: TRBV10-3
J: TRBJ2-3
DNA: TGTGCCATCAGCATAGCGGGGAGCACAGATACGCAGTATTTT
CDR3: CAISIAGSTDTQYF

D: TRBD1
size: many
V: TRBV5-6
J: TRBJ2-7
DNA: TGTGCCAGCAGCTTGGCCCCGACAGGGGACTACGAGCAGTACTTC
CDR3: CASSLAPTGDYEQYF

D: TRBD2
size: -
V: TRBV25-1
J: TRBJ2-7
DNA: TGTGCCAGCGGGAAAATGACTAGCGGGGGGGCTGGTGAGCAGTACTTC
CDR3: CASGKMTSGGAGEQYF

D: -
size: -
V: TRBV19
J: TRBJ1-1
DNA: TGTCCCAGTGCTTGTAGTCTCTTCTTTGGGCTGAACACTGAAGCTTTCTTT
CDR3: CPSACSLFFGLNTEAFF

D: TRBD1
size: -
V: TRBV6-4
J: TRBJ2-3
DNA: TGTGCCAGCAGTGACACAGGGGGCACAGATACGCAGTATTTT
CDR3: CASSDTGGTDTQYF

D: TRBD1
size: -
V: TRBV11-2
J: TRBJ2-2
DNA: TGTGACAGCAGCTTAGGGGGGGGACAGGGATTAAGAAATGGGGAGCTGTTTTTT
CDR3: CDSSLGGGQGLRNGELFF

D: -
size: many
V: TRBV12-3/TRBV12-4
J: TRBJ2-1
DNA: TGTGCCAGCAGTTTTCTAGCGAATGAGCAGTTCTTC
CDR3: CASSFLANEQFF

D: -
size: -
V: TRBV6-5
J: TRBJ1-2
DNA: TGTGCCAGCAGTAGGCACGGGCAATCTAACTATGGCTACGCCTTC
CDR3: CASSRHGQSNYGYAF

D: -
size: -
V: TRBV7-3
J: TRBJ2-7
DNA: TGCGCCAGCAGCCCTCATCCAGGAACCTACGAGCAGTACTTC
CDR3: CASSPHPGTYEQYF

D: -
size: -
V: TRBV19
J: TRBJ1-5
DNA: TGTGCCAGTAGTATAGGGGACCCCAGACCCCAGCATTTT
CDR3: CASSIGDPRPQHF

D: -
size: -
V: TRBV7-9
J: TRBJ1-2
DNA: TGTGCCAGCAGCTCCTCTTTGGGCGGCTACACCTTC
CDR3: CASSSSLGGYTF

D: -
size: medium-sized
V: TRBV15
J: TRBJ1-3
DNA: TGTGCCACCAGCGGACAGGGAAACACCATATATTTT
CDR3: CATSGQGNTIYF

D: TRBD1
size: -
V: TRBV14
J: TRBJ2-5
DNA: TGTGCCAGCAGCCCCGAGCCAGGGGGCCAAGAGACCCAGTACTTC
CDR3: CASSPEPGGQETQYF

D: -
size: medium-sized
V: TRBV25-1
J: TRBJ2-7
DNA: TGTGCCAGCAGTGAAAGCTTCGGGCAGTACTTC
CDR3: CASSESFGQYF

D: -
size: -
V: TRBV4-1
J: TRBJ1-2
DNA: TGCGCCAGCATGGGAGCGGGGGGCCTCTATGGCTACACCTTC
CDR3: CASMGAGGLYGYTF

D: TRBD1
size: -
V: TRBV6-5
J: TRBJ2-1
DNA: TGTGCCAGCAGAGCGGACAGGGGTAATGAGCAGTTCTTC
CDR3: CASRADRGNEQFF

D: -
size: -
V: TRBV19
J: TRBJ2-3
DNA: TGTGCCAGCAGCTCCTTGGAGCGCATGAACACAGATACGCAGTATTTT
CDR3: CASSSLERMNTDTQYF

D: -
size: many
V: TRBV7-9
J: TRBJ2-1
DNA: TGTGCCAGCAGATTAGGGGGTTTGAATGAGCAGTTCTTC
CDR3: CASRLGGLNEQFF

D: TRBD1
size: -
V: TRBV10-2
J: TRBJ1-5
DNA: TGCGCCAGCAGTGGGACGGACAGGGAGAATCAGCCCCAGCATTTT
CDR3: CASSGTDRENQPQHF

D: TRBD2
size: few
V: TRBV19
J: TRBJ2-7
DNA: TGTGCCAGTAGTATGGGACTAGCGGGAGCCTACGAGCAGTACTTC
CDR3: CASSMGLAGAYEQYF

D: -
size: -
V: TRBV2
J: TRBJ2-3
DNA: TGTGCCAGCGGGGGGGCCTTCACAGATACGCAGTATTTT
CDR3: CASGGAFTDTQYF

D: TRBD2
size: -
V: TRBV7-8
J: TRBJ2-3
DNA: TGTGCCAGCAGTCCAAGGGAGAGTGGCGGGAGGGGATGGGCAGATACGCAGTATTTT
CDR3: CASSPRESGGRGWADTQYF

D: TRBD2
size: -
V: TRBV15
J: TRBJ2-1
DNA: TGTGCCACCAGCCGCGGGACTAGCGGGAGCAATGAGCAGTTCTTC
CDR3: CATSRGTSGSNEQFF

D: TRBD2
size: -
V: TRBV10-3
J: TRBJ2-1
DNA: TGTGCCATCAGTCCGGGACTAGCGGGAGGGGAGGATGAGCAGTTCTTC
CDR3: CAISPGLAGGEDEQFF

D: TRBD2
size: many
V: TRBV5-1
J: TRBJ2-3
DNA: TGCGCCAGCAGCTCCGGGACTAGCGGGAGGTCCGTATCAGATACGCAGTATTTT
CDR3: CASSSGTSGRSVSDTQYF

D: TRBD1
size: -
V: TRBV10-3
J: TRBJ1-3
DNA: TGTGTCATCAGTGTGACAGGGTGGCTTGGTAACACCATATATTTT
CDR3: CVISVTGWLGNTIYF

D: TRBD2
size: -
V: TRBV15
J: TRBJ2-1
DNA: TGTGCCACCAGCAGAGGTGCGACTAGCACCCATGAGCAGTTCTTC
CDR3: CATSRGATSTHEQFF

D: -
size: -
V: TRBV7-2
J: TRBJ1-2
DNA: TGTGCCAGCAGCCAGGCAGGGATCTATGGCTACACCTTC
CDR3: CASSQAGIYGYTF

D: -
size: -
V: TRBV7-2
J: TRBJ1-6
DNA: TGTGCCAGCAGCTTAGTAGGGGGTCAGGGTTCACCCCTCCACTTT
CDR3: CASSLVGGQGSPLHF

D: TRBD2
size: -
V: TRBV14
J: TRBJ2-1
DNA: TGTGCCAGCAGCCAAGATCCGGGACTAGCGGGAGTAAATGAGCAGTTCTTC
CDR3: CASSQDPGLAGVNEQFF

D: TRBD1
size: -
V: TRBV20-1
J: TRBJ1-6
DNA: TGCAGTGCTAACAGGGGGCTCAATAATTCACCCCTCCACTTT
CDR3: CSANRGLNNSPLHF